This is a list of T cell receptor beta chains from one sample in a study of cytomegalovirus exposure and HLA in healthy donors. TCRdb's table, derived via immunoSEQ multiplex PCR, lists solely in-frame clones and lacks some. This sample carries tens of thousands of clones, 60% to 85% of them seen once, and the ten largest clones take around 5.8%. The sample comprised PBMCs. These receptors originate from a male donor in good health and CMV-seropositive. Both conserved end residues are part of each CDR3. D genes are given only for firm matches. Clone size appears in some rows only: once, few, many, or a class for an expanded clone.

cdr3_aa: CASSQTLRWGNTIYF
cdr3_nt: TGTGCCAGCAGCCAGACACTTCGGTGGGGAAACACCATATATTTT
d_call: .
v_call: TRBV14
j_call: TRBJ1-3
clone_size: .

cdr3_aa: CASSPQQGTYEQYF
cdr3_nt: TGTGCCAGCAGCCCGCAGCAGGGTACCTACGAGCAGTACTTC
d_call: .
v_call: TRBV11-2
j_call: TRBJ2-7
clone_size: .

cdr3_aa: CASSPLAGRTDTQYF
cdr3_nt: TGCGCCAGCAGCCCCTTAGCGGGGCGCACAGATACGCAGTATTTT
d_call: TRBD2
v_call: TRBV5-1
j_call: TRBJ2-3
clone_size: .

cdr3_aa: CASSETSFSSEQYF
cdr3_nt: TGCGCCAGCAGTGAAACTAGTTTCAGTTCCGAGCAGTACTTC
d_call: .
v_call: TRBV10-2
j_call: TRBJ2-7
clone_size: .

cdr3_aa: CASSISGGQETQYF
cdr3_nt: TGTGCCAGTAGTATCTCAGGCGGACAGGAGACCCAGTACTTC
d_call: .
v_call: TRBV19
j_call: TRBJ2-5
clone_size: once

cdr3_aa: CASSMGQGTNEKLFF
cdr3_nt: TGTGCCAGCAGCATGGGACAGGGGACTAATGAAAAACTGTTTTTT
d_call: TRBD1
v_call: TRBV5-4
j_call: TRBJ1-4
clone_size: .

cdr3_aa: CASRDSGTDTQYF
cdr3_nt: TGTGCCAGCAGGGACAGCGGAACAGATACGCAGTATTTT
d_call: .
v_call: TRBV27
j_call: TRBJ2-3
clone_size: .

cdr3_aa: CASSLAGDATDTQYF
cdr3_nt: TGTGCCAGCAGCCTAGCGGGAGACGCGACAGATACGCAGTATTTT
d_call: TRBD2
v_call: TRBV6-4
j_call: TRBJ2-3
clone_size: few

cdr3_aa: CASSLDRGTDTQYF
cdr3_nt: TGCGCCAGCAGCTTGGACAGGGGGACAGATACGCAGTATTTT
d_call: TRBD1
v_call: TRBV5-1
j_call: TRBJ2-3
clone_size: .

cdr3_aa: CASSMGGGVYGYTF
cdr3_nt: TGTGCCAGCAGCATGGGTGGGGGGGTGTATGGCTACACCTTC
d_call: .
v_call: TRBV5-4
j_call: TRBJ1-2
clone_size: .

cdr3_aa: CASSFGDRGERETQYF
cdr3_nt: TGTGCCAGCAGCTTCGGAGACAGGGGGGAGCGGGAGACCCAGTACTTC
d_call: TRBD1
v_call: TRBV7-9
j_call: TRBJ2-5
clone_size: .

cdr3_aa: CASSPYRGRNYGYTF
cdr3_nt: TGTGCCAGCAGTCCTTACAGGGGGCGGAACTATGGCTACACCTTC
d_call: TRBD1
v_call: TRBV28
j_call: TRBJ1-2
clone_size: .

cdr3_aa: CASRQQGITGNTIYF
cdr3_nt: TGTGCCAGCCGCCAACAGGGGATAACTGGAAACACCATATATTTT
d_call: TRBD1
v_call: TRBV2
j_call: TRBJ1-3
clone_size: .

cdr3_aa: CASSLSRGGEKLFF
cdr3_nt: TGTGCCAGCAGCTTATCCCGAGGGGGTGAAAAACTGTTTTTT
d_call: .
v_call: TRBV13
j_call: TRBJ1-4
clone_size: .

cdr3_aa: CASSIPYGTGETQYF
cdr3_nt: TGCGCCAGCAGCATACCCTACGGGACAGGAGAGACCCAGTACTTC
d_call: TRBD1
v_call: TRBV5-1
j_call: TRBJ2-5
clone_size: .

cdr3_aa: CASSPGDRGNTEAFF
cdr3_nt: TGCGCCAGCAGCCCGGGGGACAGGGGGAACACTGAAGCTTTCTTT
d_call: TRBD1
v_call: TRBV4-1
j_call: TRBJ1-1
clone_size: few

cdr3_aa: CAGLAAGRGEQFF
cdr3_nt: TGTGCCGGACTAGCGGCGGGCCGTGGTGAGCAGTTCTTC
d_call: TRBD2
v_call: TRBV2
j_call: TRBJ2-1
clone_size: .

cdr3_aa: CASSLVPDSGAPFF
cdr3_nt: TGCGCCAGCAGCTTGGTCCCGGATAGCGGGGCTCCGTTCTTC
d_call: TRBD2
v_call: TRBV5-1
j_call: TRBJ2-1
clone_size: .

cdr3_aa: CASSPQGADNSPLHF
cdr3_nt: TGTGCCAGCAGCCCCCAGGGGGCTGATAATTCACCCCTCCACTTT
d_call: TRBD1
v_call: TRBV9
j_call: TRBJ1-6
clone_size: few

cdr3_aa: CASRPSPNQPQHF
cdr3_nt: TGTGCCAGCAGACCCAGTCCCAATCAGCCCCAGCATTTT
d_call: .
v_call: TRBV27
j_call: TRBJ1-5
clone_size: .

cdr3_aa: CASSRILGANREPNTEAFF
cdr3_nt: TGTGCCAGCAGCCGGATCTTGGGAGCAAACAGGGAACCGAACACTGAAGCTTTCTTT
d_call: .
v_call: TRBV7-9
j_call: TRBJ1-1
clone_size: few

cdr3_aa: CASRKQLGEASPLHF
cdr3_nt: TGTGCCAGTCGTAAGCAATTGGGGGAGGCTTCACCCCTCCACTTT
d_call: .
v_call: TRBV28
j_call: TRBJ1-6
clone_size: .

cdr3_aa: CSVEEGGGQPQHF
cdr3_nt: TGCAGCGTTGAAGAAGGGGGCGGGCAGCCCCAGCATTTT
d_call: TRBD1
v_call: TRBV29-1
j_call: TRBJ1-5
clone_size: .

cdr3_aa: CASSPTAGTGFYEQYF
cdr3_nt: TGTGCCAGCTCTCCAACCGCCGGGACAGGGTTCTACGAGCAGTACTTC
d_call: TRBD1
v_call: TRBV18
j_call: TRBJ2-7
clone_size: .

cdr3_aa: CSFDRFQNTEAFF
cdr3_nt: TGCAGCTTCGACAGGTTCCAGAACACTGAAGCTTTCTTT
d_call: .
v_call: TRBV29-1
j_call: TRBJ1-1
clone_size: .

cdr3_aa: CASSLITSGGHNEQFF
cdr3_nt: TGTGCCAGCAGTTTAATCACTAGCGGGGGGCACAATGAGCAGTTCTTC
d_call: TRBD2
v_call: TRBV28
j_call: TRBJ2-1
clone_size: .

cdr3_aa: CATAYGIPGGAFF
cdr3_nt: TGTGCCACAGCATATGGTATCCCAGGAGGAGCTTTCTTT
d_call: .
v_call: TRBV28
j_call: TRBJ1-1
clone_size: few

cdr3_aa: CASSFSSPTGTGELFF
cdr3_nt: TGTGCCAGCAGTTTCTCATCTCCCACGGGTACCGGGGAGCTGTTTTTT
d_call: .
v_call: TRBV2
j_call: TRBJ2-2
clone_size: .

cdr3_aa: CASSLGLAGGNTDTQYF
cdr3_nt: TGTGCCAGCAGCTTGGGGCTAGCGGGAGGGAACACAGATACGCAGTATTTT
d_call: TRBD2
v_call: TRBV5-4
j_call: TRBJ2-3
clone_size: .